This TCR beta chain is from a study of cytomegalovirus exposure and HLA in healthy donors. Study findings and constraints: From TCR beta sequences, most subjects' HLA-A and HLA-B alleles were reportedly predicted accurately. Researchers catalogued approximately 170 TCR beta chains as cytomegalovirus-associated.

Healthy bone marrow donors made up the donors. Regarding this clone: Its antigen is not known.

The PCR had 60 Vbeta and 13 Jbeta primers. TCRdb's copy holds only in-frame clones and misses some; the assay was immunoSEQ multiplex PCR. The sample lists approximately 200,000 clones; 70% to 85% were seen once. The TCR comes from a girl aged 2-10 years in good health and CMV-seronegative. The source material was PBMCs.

The DNA for the CDR3 is TGTGCCAGCCGGTGGGGGACAGGGAACTCTGGGGCCAACGTCCTGACTTTC. Its translation is CASRWGTGNSGANVLTF. The chain is built from TRBV7-9 and TRBJ2-6; TRBD1 matches at 9 bases. The junction had 8 bases not matched to a gene; V was cut back by 8 bases and J by 0 bases. The CDR3 runs to 17 residues. Germline V CDR1 and CDR2: SEHNR, FQNEAQ (reference sequence).